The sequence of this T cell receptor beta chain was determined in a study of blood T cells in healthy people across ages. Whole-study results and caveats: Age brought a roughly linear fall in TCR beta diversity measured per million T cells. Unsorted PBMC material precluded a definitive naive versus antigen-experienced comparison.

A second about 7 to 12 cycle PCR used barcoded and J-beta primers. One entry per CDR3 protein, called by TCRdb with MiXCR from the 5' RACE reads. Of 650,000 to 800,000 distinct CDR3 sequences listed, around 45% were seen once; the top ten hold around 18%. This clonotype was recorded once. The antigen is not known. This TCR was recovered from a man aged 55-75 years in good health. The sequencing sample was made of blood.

The CDR3 region is CSAPSERGRNREYF. For the CDR3, the DNA is TGCAGTGCGCCTTCGGAGCGGGGTAGGAATCGAGAGTATTTT. This chain connects TRBV20-1 to TRBJ2-3; 7 nucleotides line up with TRBD2. Germline assignment: CDR1 DFQATT and CDR2 SNEGSKA (reference sequence). The CDR3 is 14 residues long. V shed 6 bases and J 13 bases; nucleotides not matched to a gene: 19.